A single sample is the source of the 5 T cell receptor beta chains below, sequenced in a study of cytomegalovirus exposure and HLA in healthy donors. Some clones are missing from TCRdb's copy, which holds only in-frame ones; the method was immunoSEQ multiplex PCR. The profile covers 95,000 to 150,000 clones, with 94% appearing a single time and approximately 1.3% taken by the ten largest. Sequenced: PBMCs. The origin of the receptors is a young woman in good health and CMV-seronegative.

The V call is TRBV27, the J call TRBJ2-5; 7 bases map to TRBD2. With 5 bases clipped from V and 4 bases from J, the junction kept 13 bases outside the gene matches. The CDR3 spans 16 residues. Germline V gene data show CDR1 as MNHEY and CDR2 as SMNVEV (reference sequence). CDR3 nucleotides: TGTGCCAGCAGTAGCGGCGTGGCGGGAGTAGGAGAGACCCAGTACTTC. Amino acid sequence: CASSSGVAGVGETQYF.

V gene TRBV28 combines with J gene TRBJ1-2; D gene uncertain. The CDR3 covers 13 residues. The V and J ends lost 6 bases and 3 bases respectively, with 11 bases between them. Germline CDR1 MDHEN, CDR2 SYDVKM. CDR3 region: CASRPTEYYGYTF. The CDR3 bases are TGTGCCAGCAGACCTACAGAATACTATGGCTACACCTTC.

The CDR3, as DNA: TGTGCCAGCAGCCAATCAGTGAAAACGTGGGACTTTACAGATACGCAGTATTTT. Its translation: CASSQSVKTWDFTDTQYF. The genes are TRBV16 and TRBJ2-3; maybe TRBD2 (6 bases). V was clipped by 0 bases and J by 3 bases, with 19 bases between them. The germline V gene has CDR1 KGHSY and CDR2 FQNENV. The CDR3 has 18 residues.

The V and J genes are TRBV9 and TRBJ2-7; D not resolved. The germline V gene has CDR1 SGDLS and CDR2 YYNGEE. CDR3 length: 14 residues. The V end was cut by 0 bases, the J end by 2 bases, with 9 bases between. CDR3 bases: TGTGCCAGCAGCGTAGAGCCAAATCCCTACGAGCAGTACTTC. Translated, it gives CASSVEPNPYEQYF.

The chain is built from TRBV29-1 and TRBJ1-2; possibly TRBD1 for D (6 bases). The germline V gene has CDR1 SQVTM and CDR2 ANQGSEA. The CDR3 consists of 13 residues. V lost 4 bases to trimming and J lost 2 bases, with 11 bases between them. CDR3 amino acids: CSVVGGQNYGYTF. The CDR3 nucleotides are TGCAGCGTTGTCGGGGGGCAAAACTATGGCTACACCTTC.